The 22 T cell receptor beta chains presented below share a single source sample, sequenced in a study of beta chain bispecific antibodies for T cell cancers listed by TCRdb under 2021. Libraries were made using 5' RACE. Sequencing used an Illumina MiSeq. TCRdb reprocessing: public reads trimmed at Q25 with fastp, clones called with MiXCR, in-frame beta chains kept. Records with the same CDR3 protein are collapsed into one entry carrying the most frequent genes and DNA. For this sample there are about 20,000 distinct CDR3 sequences; just over 2% appear just once. Roughly 5.1% of the sample is taken by the ten largest. Broader findings and caveats from the paper: Each sequenced sample mixed leukemia cell line cells with normal T cells, and most targeted TRBV signal came from the leukemia cells rather than normal T cells. Relative to anti-CD19, exposure to anti-TRBV12 lowered the TRBV12-3 share of total TRBV signal by 97% to 99%, while TRBV12-4 dropped by approximately 37%, a change that was not significant.

Their cognate antigens are unknown. Reading the label with the study, this specimen's treatment or condition is: alpha-V12: anti-TRBV12 scFv linked to anti-CD3 scFv. T cells were expanded from blood mononuclear cells for roughly three days using either anti-CD3 antibody OKT3 or CD3/CD28 Dynabeads. The source material was healthy donor T cells cultured with leukemia cells, sampled from a culture containing a bispecific antibody targeting TCR Vbeta12. The receptors derive from a human donor in good health. Some clones in this sample may be carry-over from other donors' samples.

This clonotype was observed many times. The genes are TRBV13 and TRBJ1-1; D may be TRBD1 (6 bases). CDR3 size: 16 residues. The germline V gene encodes CDR1 PRHDT and CDR2 FYEKMQ (reference sequence). V dropped 5 bases and J dropped 1 base, with 17 bases sitting between them. The CDR3 nucleotides are TGTGCCAGCAGCGAGACGAGGGGGTACCCGAACACTGAAGCTTTCTTT. It codes for CASSETRGYPNTEAFF.

This clonotype occurred many times. J is TRBJ2-3 and V is TRBV20-1; D may match TRBD1 or TRBD2 (5 bases each). The germline gives CDR1 DFQATT, CDR2 SNEGSKA (reference sequence). Trimming shortened V by 6 bases and J by 0 bases, and 13 bases separated the two germline ends. The CDR3 contains 14 residues. As DNA, the CDR3 is TGCAGTGCCCCCCCTTGGGGGAGCACAGATACGCAGTATTTT. This gives the protein CSAPPWGSTDTQYF.

This clonotype has ten or more counts. The V gene is TRBV20-1, the J gene TRBJ2-1; TRBD1 aligns across 12 bases. Looked up from germline, CDR1 is DFQATT and CDR2 is SNEGSKA (reference sequence). V was pared by 5 bases and J by 3 bases, with 8 bases of the junction left unmatched. The CDR3 has 16 amino acids. CDR3 loop: CSAGKRDRGLYNEQFF. In DNA, the CDR3 is TGCAGTGCTGGTAAACGGGACAGGGGGCTCTACAATGAGCAGTTCTTC.

This clonotype was seen many times. The rearrangement links TRBV6-4 to TRBJ2-2; the D gene is possibly TRBD2 (6 bases). The germline V gene has CDR1 MRHNA and CDR2 SNTAGT. This CDR3 is built from 14 residues. The germline V and J ends were trimmed by 5 bases and 4 bases, with 11 bases remaining between them. The DNA for the CDR3 is TGTGCCAGCAGTAAGGACTACAGCACCGGGGAGCTGTTTTTT. Encoded protein: CASSKDYSTGELFF.

By share of the sample, this clonotype is medium-sized. V gene TRBV4-1 combines with J gene TRBJ1-5, with no clear D. Germline-derived CDR1 and CDR2 are MGHRA and YSYEKL. V gave up 8 bases and J gave up 4 bases, with 12 bases separating them. This CDR3 spans 13 amino acids. Written as DNA, the CDR3 is TGCGCCAGCCAGGACGGACCAAATCAGCCCCAGCATTTT. Translating gives CASQDGPNQPQHF.

This clonotype was observed many times. The V gene is TRBV6-5, the J gene TRBJ2-7, with D perhaps TRBD2 (6 bases). V lost 5 bases and J lost 6, with 23 bases in between. Germline-derived CDR1 and CDR2 are MNHEY and SVGAGI. The length of the CDR3 is 16 residues. The CDR3 spells CASSRPLIRGIGEQYF. CDR3 bases: TGTGCCAGCAGTCGCCCCCTAATACGGGGGATAGGCGAGCAGTACTTC.

This clonotype has a count of ten or more. The genes are TRBV12-2 and TRBJ2-3; the D call in the table, TRBD1, was not verified against the DNA. TRBV12-2 is deemed a pseudogene. The CDR3 extends over 19 amino acids. CDR3 sequence reads: CASRTNLTGGNSSTDTQYF. For the CDR3, the DNA is TGTGCAAGTCGCACAAACTTGACGGGGGGGAATTCTAGCACAGATACGCAGTATTTT.

This clonotype has at least ten counts. V gene TRBV6-2 or TRBV6-3 combines with J gene TRBJ2-7; 10 positions match TRBD1. Germline assignment: CDR1 MNHEY and CDR2 SVGEGT. CDR3 length: 14 residues. V shed 5 bases, J shed 5 bases, and the junction held 6 bases outside the gene matches. CDR3 sequence (DNA): TGTGCCAGCAGTGTGGGAGGACAGGGGGACGAGCAGTACTTC. Its translation: CASSVGGQGDEQYF.

The sample holds many counts of this clonotype. The chain carries TRBV12-3 or TRBV12-4 and TRBJ2-1, with D perhaps being TRBD1 or TRBD2 (5 bases each). The CDR3 has 14 amino acids. The ends were cut back, 7 bases at V and 10 bases at J, with 20 bases in the middle. The CDR3 region has the DNA TGTGCCAGCACCGAGGGGACCCAATTGAAGGAGCAGTTCTTC. Its protein product is CASTEGTQLKEQFF.

There are many counts of this clonotype. The genes are TRBV7-6 and TRBJ2-7, with a tentative D call TRBD1 (6 bases). Germline V gives CDR1 SGHVS, CDR2 FNYEAQ. With 1 base removed from V and 6 bases from J, the gap between germline ends came to 13 bases. The CDR3 loop spans 14 amino acids. CDR3 sequence: CASSLEPGASEQYF. In nucleotides, the CDR3 is TGTGCCAGCAGCTTAGAGCCAGGGGCCAGCGAGCAGTACTTC.

The sample holds many counts of this clonotype. The chain is built from TRBV5-1 and TRBJ2-2; no clear D gene. The germline gives CDR1 SGHRS, CDR2 YFSETQ. The CDR3 spans 15 residues. Trimming removed 1 base from V and 1 base from J, with 8 bases in between. The CDR3 sequence: CASSLQQLNTGELFF. The CDR3 DNA follows: TGCGCCAGCAGCTTGCAGCAGTTGAACACCGGGGAGCTGTTTTTT. The whole variable domain, remainder taken from reference TRBV5-1 and TRBJ2-2, is KAGVTQTPRYLIKTRGQQVTLSCSPISGHRSVSWYQQTPGQGLQFLFEYFSETQRNKGNFPGRFSGRQFSNSRSEMNVSTLELGDSALYLCASSLQQLNTGELFFGEGSRLTVL.

This clonotype has just a few counts. The rearrangement joins TRBV18 to TRBJ2-2; 8 bases are shared with TRBD1. This CDR3 contains 17 residues. V lost 3 bases to trimming and J lost 3 bases; unmatched junction nucleotides: 9. Germline V lookup: CDR1 KGHSH, CDR2 LQKENI. The CDR3 loop reads CASSPLRQGQDTGELFF. Here the CDR3 DNA reads TGTGCCAGCTCACCTCTGCGACAGGGGCAGGACACCGGGGAGCTGTTTTTT.

This clonotype is judged medium-sized. The chain links TRBV28 to TRBJ2-3, with 9 bases matching TRBD1. V dropped 6 bases and J dropped 5; count of bases not matched to a gene: 9. The germline V gene has CDR1 MDHEN and CDR2 SYDVKM. This CDR3 has 15 residues. The CDR3 protein is CASRNRQGGQDTQYF. CDR3 nucleotides: TGTGCCAGCAGGAATAGACAGGGGGGTCAAGATACGCAGTATTTT.

This clonotype was detected ten times or more. The chain employs TRBV3-1 and TRBJ2-4; TRBD2 matches 11 bases. Per the germline V gene, CDR1 is LGHDT and CDR2 is YNNKEL (reference sequence). The CDR3 has 15 amino acids. Germline trimming cut 4 bases from V and 9 bases from J; bases unmatched to any gene: 8. Here the CDR3 DNA reads TGTGCCAGCAGCCCCGGGACTAGCGGCTCCTTCATTCAGTACTTC. This sequence encodes CASSPGTSGSFIQYF.

This clonotype was seen repeatedly, ten times or more. This chain links TRBV9 with TRBJ1-5, with TRBD1 identical over 9 bases. With V trimmed by 4 bases and J by 6 bases, 8 bases remained unmatched. Germline V lookup: CDR1 SGDLS, CDR2 YYNGEE. The CDR3 length is 15 residues. The CDR3 DNA sequence: TGTGCCAGCAGCTCAACAGGGGGCATAGGTCAGCCCCAGCATTTT. Protein sequence: CASSSTGGIGQPQHF. Supplemented by reference TRBV9 and TRBJ1-5, the full variable domain reads DSGVTQTPKHLITATGQRVTLRCSPRSGDLSVYWYQQSLDQGLQFLIQYYNGEERAKGNILERFSAQQFPDLHSELNLSSLELGDSALYFCASSSTGGIGQPQHFGDGTRLSIL.

This clonotype was found many times. The rearrangement uses TRBV10-3 and TRBJ1-5; D is ambiguous. The ends were cut back, 2 bases at V and 6 bases at J, with 8 bases in the middle. The CDR3 length is 13 residues. Germline loops: CDR1 ENHRY, CDR2 SYGVKD. CDR3 residues: CAISEKGSQPQHF. The DNA of the CDR3 is TGTGCCATCAGTGAGAAAGGGAGTCAGCCCCAGCATTTT.

This clonotype showed up many times. The V gene is TRBV20-1, the J gene TRBJ2-5, with D possibly matching TRBD2 (5 bases). Germline V gene sequence: CDR1 DFQATT, CDR2 SNEGSKA (reference sequence). The CDR3 covers 12 residues. V lost 0 bases and J lost 4, with 6 bases in between. The CDR3 region has the DNA TGCAGTGCTAGAGATGGAGGAGAGACCCAGTACTTC. Residues: CSARDGGETQYF.

This clonotype occurred many times. The chain links TRBV4-2 to TRBJ1-5; D might be TRBD1 (6 bases). The CDR3 has 16 amino acids. Trimming removed 7 bases from V and 6 bases from J, with 22 bases in between. The germline gives CDR1 LGHNA, CDR2 YNFKEQ. The CDR3 coding sequence is TGTGCCAGCAACCGACCGGGAGGGGGTTACGGTCAGCCCCAGCATTTT. It yields the protein CASNRPGGGYGQPQHF.

The chain is built from TRBV5-1 and TRBJ1-1, with 7 bases aligning to TRBD1. V lost 4 bases, J lost 1 base, and 16 bases stayed unmatched. This CDR3 is 18 amino acids long. Germline V CDR1 and CDR2: SGHRS, YFSETQ. The CDR3 spells CASSPLRQGRPENTEAFF. As DNA, the CDR3 is TGCGCCAGCAGCCCACTCCGACAGGGAAGGCCCGAGAACACTGAAGCTTTCTTT.

Ten or more counts support this clonotype. The V call is TRBV27, the J call TRBJ2-5; 9 nucleotides agree with TRBD2. The CDR3 is 16 amino acids. The J segment lost 2 bases and the V segment lost 6 bases, leaving 10 bases of the junction unmatched. The germline gives CDR1 MNHEY, CDR2 SMNVEV (reference sequence). The CDR3 DNA sequence: TGTGCCAGCAGCCTTCGGCCTAGCGGGGTACAAGAGACCCAGTACTTC. This translates into CASSLRPSGVQETQYF.

This clonotype was counted many times. The chain is built from TRBV28 and TRBJ1-3; weak D call: TRBD1 (6 bases). This CDR3 region has 15 residues. Germline V CDR1 and CDR2: MDHEN, SYDVKM. V gave up 5 bases and J gave up 2 bases, with 13 bases separating them. CDR3 sequence reads: CASSRAGTTGNTIYF. The CDR3 DNA reads TGTGCCAGCAGTCGAGCCGGGACAACTGGAAACACCATATATTTT.

This clonotype was counted many times. The rearrangement joins TRBV9 to TRBJ2-2; perhaps TRBD2 as D (5 bases). V lost 3 bases and J 4 bases, leaving 10 bases between the germline ends. In germline, CDR1 is SGDLS, CDR2 YYNGEE. The CDR3 has 14 residues. The CDR3 DNA is TGTGCCAGCAGCGAGCCGAGCGGCACCGGGGAGCTGTTTTTT. Translation gives CASSEPSGTGELFF.